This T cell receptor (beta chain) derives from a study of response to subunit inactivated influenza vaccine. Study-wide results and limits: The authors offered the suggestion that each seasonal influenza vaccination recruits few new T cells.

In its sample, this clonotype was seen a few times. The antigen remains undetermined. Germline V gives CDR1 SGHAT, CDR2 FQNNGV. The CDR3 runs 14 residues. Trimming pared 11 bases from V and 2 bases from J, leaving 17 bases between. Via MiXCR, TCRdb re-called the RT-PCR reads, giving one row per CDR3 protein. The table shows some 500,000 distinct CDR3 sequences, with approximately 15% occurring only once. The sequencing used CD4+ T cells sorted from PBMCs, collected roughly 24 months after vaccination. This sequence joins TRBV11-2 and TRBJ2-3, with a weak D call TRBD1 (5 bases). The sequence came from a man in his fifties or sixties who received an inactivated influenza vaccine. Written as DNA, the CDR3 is TGTGCCTCCAGGGTTGGCTATTCCACAGATACGCAGTATTTT. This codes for CASRVGYSTDTQYF.